This T cell receptor beta chain originates from a study of blood T cells in healthy people across ages. V was clipped by 0 bases and J by 1 base, with 9 bases between them. Germline loops: CDR1 SEHNR, CDR2 FQNEAQ (reference sequence). The CDR3 is made up of 15 amino acids. Primed by a sample-barcoded 5' primer and a J-beta primer mix, a second PCR proceeded for 7 to 11 cycles. One entry per CDR3 protein, called by TCRdb with MiXCR from the 5' RACE reads. The sample contains roughly 550,000 distinct CDR3 sequences, 24% of which appear only once. The table lists this clonotype with a few counts. These same data were also listed under a study on T cells of mothers and their children.

The chain recombines TRBV7-9 with TRBJ2-5; D remains unclear. This clonotype was sampled from a boy between 5 and 17 years old in good health. Sequenced input: blood. CDR3 sequence: CASSLAVGSQETQYF. The CDR3, as DNA: TGTGCCAGCAGCTTAGCGGTGGGGTCCCAAGAGACCCAGTACTTC.